Reported below is one T cell receptor beta chain. CDR1 is SQVTM and CDR2 is ANQGSEA in the germline V gene. The CDR3 runs 12 residues. V was shortened by 5 bases and J by 0 bases, with 7 bases between the two germline ends. Isolated RNA was reverse transcribed into cDNA used as the sequencing template. Libraries were prepared by immunoSEQ multiplex PCR; TCRdb keeps only in-frame clonotypes and omits some of them. The profile covers hundreds of thousands of clones, with approximately 61% appearing a single time and 1% to 1.5% taken by the ten largest. The data were taken from a study of CD8+ T cells in alopecia areata.

This TCR was sampled from a human donor with alopecia areata. This chain uses TRBV29-1 with TRBJ1-1, with D possibly being TRBD1 (5 bases). Sequences were derived from CD4+ T cells sorted from blood, sampled at week 0. For the CDR3, the DNA is TGCAGCGTTAGACAGCTGAACACTGAAGCTTTCTTT. It codes for CSVRQLNTEAFF.